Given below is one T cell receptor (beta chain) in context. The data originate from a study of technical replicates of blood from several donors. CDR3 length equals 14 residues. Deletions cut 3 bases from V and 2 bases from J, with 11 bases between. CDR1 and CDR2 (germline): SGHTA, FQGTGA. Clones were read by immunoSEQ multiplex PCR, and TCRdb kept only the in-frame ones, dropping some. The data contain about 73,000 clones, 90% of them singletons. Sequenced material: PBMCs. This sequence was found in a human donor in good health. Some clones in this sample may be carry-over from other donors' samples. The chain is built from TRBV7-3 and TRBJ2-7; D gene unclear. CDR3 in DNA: TGTGCCAGCAGCTTCCCGGTACCTACCTACGAGCAGTACTTC. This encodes CASSFPVPTYEQYF.